Included here is one TCR beta chain sequence, with context. This sample is part of a study of cytomegalovirus exposure and HLA in healthy donors. This PCR relied on a set of 60 Vbeta primers and 13 Jbeta primers. TCRdb's table, derived via immunoSEQ multiplex PCR, lists solely in-frame clones and lacks some. In total, the table holds about 200,000 clones. CDR1 and CDR2 (germline): SGHDT, YYEEEE. V lost 0 bases and J 2 bases, leaving 8 bases between the germline ends. This CDR3 has 14 amino acids. Sequencing was done on a sample of PBMCs. The TCR sequence derives from a boy younger than 18 in good health and CMV-seronegative. The rearrangement uses TRBV5-6 and TRBJ2-5, with no clear D. The CDR3, as DNA: TGTGCCAGCAGCTTGGCGGCGGTACAAGAGACCCAGTACTTC. Its protein product is CASSLAAVQETQYF.